The 21 T cell receptor beta chains below were found in one sample sequenced in a study of blood T cells in healthy people across ages. Through a sample-barcoded 5' primer and a J-beta primer mix, a second PCR was run for roughly 6 to 11 cycles. TCRdb ran MiXCR on the 5' RACE reads and lists one entry per CDR3 protein. The data contain hundreds of thousands of distinct CDR3 sequences, more than 25% of them singletons. The source material was blood. All receptors derive from a woman older than 75 in good health.

In its sample, this clonotype was seen many times. This rearrangement joins TRBV7-9 to TRBJ1-2; 8 nucleotides agree with TRBD1. The CDR3 is 14 amino acids. The germline V gene has CDR1 SEHNR and CDR2 FQNEAQ (reference sequence). The J segment lost 7 bases and the V segment lost 4 bases, leaving 8 bases of the junction unmatched. CDR3 DNA sequence: TGTGCCAGCAGCTCGACGGACAGGGAAGGTGGCTACACCTTC. Residues: CASSSTDREGGYTF. Looking up the rest from reference TRBV7-9 and TRBJ1-2 gives the full variable domain: DTGVSQNPRHKITKRGQNVTFRCDPISEHNRLYWYRQTLGQGPEFLTYFQNEAQLEKSRLLSDRFSAERPKGSFSTLEIQRTEQGDSAMYLCASSSTDREGGYTFGSGTRLTVV.

This sequence joins TRBV7-9 and TRBJ2-1; D perhaps matches TRBD2 (6 bases). The CDR3 runs 14 residues. Trimming pared 4 bases from V and 3 bases from J, leaving 10 bases between. From germline, CDR1 is SEHNR and CDR2 FQNEAQ (reference sequence). In DNA, the CDR3 is TGTGCCAGCAGCTCTTCGGACTACTACAATGAGCAGTTCTTC. Protein product: CASSSSDYYNEQFF.

This clonotype occurred a few times. The V call is TRBV7-2, the J call TRBJ1-4; 8 bases align to TRBD1. V dropped 5 bases and J dropped 0; count of bases not matched to a gene: 8. The germline V gene encodes CDR1 SGHTA and CDR2 FQGNSA. The CDR3 is 17 amino acids. The CDR3 DNA follows: TGTGCCAGCAGCACGCGAGACAGGGGTACAACTAATGAAAAACTGTTTTTT. Residues: CASSTRDRGTTNEKLFF.

The sample holds one count of this clonotype. The V call is TRBV6-5, the J call TRBJ1-6, with TRBD1 identical over 9 bases. CDR1 and CDR2 (germline): MNHEY, SVGAGI. Unmatched junction bases numbered 4, after V lost 6 bases and J lost 7 bases. This CDR3 spans 14 amino acids. The CDR3: CASRGQGRNSPLHF. CDR3 DNA sequence: TGTGCCAGCAGGGGACAGGGTCGGAATTCACCCCTCCACTTT.

The gene calls are TRBV7-2 and TRBJ2-1; TRBD2 matches 8 bases. Germline values: CDR1 SGHTA, CDR2 FQGNSA. V trimming: 4 bases; J trimming: 5 bases; junction bases outside the gene matches: 7. This CDR3 region has 15 residues. The DNA of the CDR3 is TGTGCCAGCAGCTCCGGGACTAGGGGGGACAATGAGCAGTTCTTC. Protein product: CASSSGTRGDNEQFF.

The V and J genes are TRBV10-2 and TRBJ1-2; D is possibly TRBD1 (6 bases). Germline values: CDR1 WSHSY, CDR2 SAAADI. The CDR3 has 13 amino acids. Trimming stripped 4 bases from V and 8 bases from J, with 14 bases between. The CDR3 here is CASSVNREGGYTF. CDR3 DNA: TGCGCCAGCAGTGTTAACAGGGAGGGGGGCTACACCTTC.

This clonotype was observed at least ten times. The chain employs TRBV12-3 or TRBV12-4 and TRBJ2-1; the D gene is possibly TRBD2 (6 bases). The CDR3 runs to 19 residues. The ends were cut back, 5 bases at V and 2 bases at J, with 25 bases in the middle. The CDR3 nucleotides read TGTGCCAGCAGTCAAAGGCTCCATAGGTTGCGGGATGCCTACAATGAGCAGTTCTTC. Protein sequence: CASSQRLHRLRDAYNEQFF.

This clonotype appeared many times. This sequence joins TRBV29-1 and TRBJ2-7, with TRBD2 as a possible D gene (6 bases). Germline-derived CDR1 and CDR2 are SQVTM and ANQGSEA. The CDR3 is made up of 15 amino acids. The V end was cut by 4 bases, the J end by 0 bases, with 16 bases between. CDR3 region: CSVASGAGSSYEQYF. Here the CDR3 DNA reads TGCAGCGTTGCCTCCGGGGCGGGAAGCTCCTACGAGCAGTACTTC.

In regard to this clonotype: A much larger clone is a single base away; this may be a read error. V is TRBV29-1 and J is TRBJ1-2, with D perhaps TRBD1 (5 bases). Trimming took 7 bases from V and 0 from J, leaving 12 bases between them. Germline V gene data show CDR1 as SQVTM and CDR2 as ANQGSEA. This CDR3 spans 13 amino acids. CDR3 protein: CSADQGANYGYTF. CDR3 in DNA: TGCAGCGCCGATCAGGGAGCTAACTATGGCTACACCTTC.

This clonotype was counted at least ten times. The J gene is TRBJ2-7, the V gene TRBV7-2; 9 nucleotides match TRBD1. J gave up 1 base and V 4 bases, and 5 bases lay outside the gene matches. CDR1 SGHTA and CDR2 FQGNSA come from the germline V gene. This CDR3 is built from 15 residues. The chain's CDR3 is CASSSAGTGSYEQYF. CDR3 DNA sequence: TGTGCCAGCAGCTCCGCCGGGACAGGGTCCTACGAGCAGTACTTC.

This clonotype was observed at least ten times. This chain joins TRBV29-1 and TRBJ2-5; either TRBD1 or TRBD2 may fit D (7 bases each). V lost 3 bases and J 4 bases, leaving 18 bases between the germline ends. This CDR3 has 15 residues. Germline V gene data show CDR1 as SQVTM and CDR2 as ANQGSEA. Here the CDR3 DNA reads TGCAGCGTTGACCCAGGGGGGGGAAAGCGAGAGACCCAGTACTTC. It codes for CSVDPGGGKRETQYF.

Ten or more counts support this clonotype. The rearrangement links TRBV10-3 to TRBJ2-3; D perhaps matches TRBD2 (5 bases). Trimming left V 8 bases short and J 1 base short, with 16 bases between. The length of the CDR3 is 15 residues. CDR1 is ENHRY and CDR2 is SYGVKD in the germline V gene. CDR3 sequence: CAIWAGRDGTDTQYF. The CDR3 coding sequence is TGTGCCATCTGGGCTGGTCGGGATGGCACAGATACGCAGTATTTT.

This clonotype is a singleton in its sample. One base away lies a much larger clone, so this may be a sequencing read error. The chain has TRBV9 and TRBJ2-1, with D possibly TRBD2 on 5 matching bases. Germline CDR1 and CDR2: SGDLS and YYNGEE. V shed 0 bases and J shed 13 bases, with 20 bases lying between them. CDR3 length: 15 residues. The CDR3 DNA reads TGTGCCAGCAGCGTAGGACCAGCTCGGGGAGAGACCCAGTTCTTC. It translates to CASSVGPARGETQFF.

This clonotype was seen many times. The chain's CDR3 is CASSLTGYTDTQYF. The DNA for the CDR3 is TGTGCCAGCAGCCTGACAGGATACACAGATACGCAGTATTTT. This sequence joins TRBV12-3 or TRBV12-4 and TRBJ2-3; tentative D call: TRBD1 (6 bases). The CDR3 runs 14 residues. With 6 bases removed from V and 2 bases from J, the gap between germline ends came to 12 bases.

This clonotype was detected many times. The V and J genes are TRBV11-2 and TRBJ2-7; 9 bases line up with TRBD1. Looked up from germline, CDR1 is SGHAT and CDR2 is FQNNGV. The CDR3 is 16 residues long. The V and J ends lost 3 bases and 1 base, in that order; junction bases with no gene match: 7. This CDR3 is CASSLTGGSSSYEQYF. The CDR3 DNA reads TGTGCCAGCAGCTTGACAGGGGGTTCTTCATCCTACGAGCAGTACTTC.

The chain is built from TRBV6-6 and TRBJ1-5; D call uncertain. Germline assignment: CDR1 MNHNY and CDR2 SVGAGI (reference sequence). The CDR3 spans 14 residues. Trimming took off 6 bases at V and 7 bases at J, with 16 bases between the two ends. Written as DNA, the CDR3 is TGTGCCAGCAGGCCGGGGAATACGGGGCAGCCCCAGCATTTT. The encoded protein is CASRPGNTGQPQHF.

This clonotype turned up a few times. This chain connects TRBV12-3 or TRBV12-4 to TRBJ2-5; TRBD2 agrees at 8 bases. This CDR3 is 18 amino acids long. With 7 bases clipped from V and 3 bases from J, the junction kept 19 bases outside the gene matches. CDR3 bases: TGTGCCAGCACCCTGTGGGCGGGGGGAACCCTAAGAAAAGAGACCCAGTACTTC. It specifies CASTLWAGGTLRKETQYF.

This clonotype was counted many times. The rearrangement uses TRBV12-3 or TRBV12-4 and TRBJ2-1, with D unclear. The CDR3 length is 12 residues. V lost 3 bases, J lost 7 bases, and 7 bases lay in between. CDR3 sequence: CASSFSVNEQFF. CDR3 in DNA: TGTGCCAGCAGTTTTTCGGTAAATGAGCAGTTCTTC.

About this clonotype itself: A much larger clonotype is one base distant, so this may be a read error. The chain's CDR3 is CASSLWEGREQYF. CDR3 sequence (DNA): TGTGCCAGCAGTTTGTGGGAGGGCCGCGAGCAGTACTTC. The J gene is TRBJ2-5, the V gene TRBV27, with 7 positions matching TRBD2. The DNA end is a closer match to TRBJ2-7, so the J assignment may be wrong. Germline loops: CDR1 MNHEY, CDR2 SMNVEV (reference sequence). CDR3 size: 13 residues.

This chain links TRBV29-1 with TRBJ2-7; D is perhaps TRBD1 (6 bases). Trimming cost V 6 bases and J 3 bases, with 15 bases left between them. From germline, CDR1 is SQVTM and CDR2 ANQGSEA. The CDR3 runs to 13 residues. The CDR3 region has the DNA TGCAGCGTCGCCGAGGACAGCTACTACGAGCAGTACTTC. It encodes CSVAEDSYYEQYF.

CDR3 residues: CASSFSGSEGTDTQYF. CDR3 nucleotide sequence: TGTGCCAGCAGTTTCTCCGGGTCTGAGGGCACAGATACGCAGTATTTT. This chain uses TRBV27 with TRBJ2-3; no reliable D call. CDR1 and CDR2 from the germline V gene are MNHEY and SMNVEV (reference sequence). CDR3 length: 16 amino acids. The V and J ends lost 3 bases and 1 base respectively, with 14 bases between them.